The sequence of this T cell receptor (beta chain) was determined in a study of cytomegalovirus exposure and HLA in healthy donors. The PCR employed 60 Vbeta primers together with 13 Jbeta primers. Measured with immunoSEQ multiplex PCR; TCRdb has only the in-frame clones, and not every one. The table shows 35,000 to 50,000 clones, with about 80% occurring only once. Remarks on this clone: No antigen is known for it.

Regarding the study as a whole: Productive status was seen about 90% or about 30% of the time for most TCR beta V segments in an earlier analysis. Sequencing probably produced one cluster of sequence variants that were highly shared.

Trimming pared 3 bases from V and 5 bases from J, leaving 20 bases between. The CDR3 spans 17 residues. The V gene's germline CDR1 is SEHNR and CDR2 FQNEAQ (reference sequence). This chain connects TRBV7-9 to TRBJ2-1, with D possibly being TRBD1 (6 bases). The TCR originated in a man aged 30 to 45 in good health and CMV-seronegative. The sample taken for sequencing was PBMCs. Here the CDR3 reads CASSLGWTDKTDNEQFF. DNA of the CDR3: TGTGCCAGCAGCTTGGGTTGGACAGACAAAACCGACAATGAGCAGTTCTTC.